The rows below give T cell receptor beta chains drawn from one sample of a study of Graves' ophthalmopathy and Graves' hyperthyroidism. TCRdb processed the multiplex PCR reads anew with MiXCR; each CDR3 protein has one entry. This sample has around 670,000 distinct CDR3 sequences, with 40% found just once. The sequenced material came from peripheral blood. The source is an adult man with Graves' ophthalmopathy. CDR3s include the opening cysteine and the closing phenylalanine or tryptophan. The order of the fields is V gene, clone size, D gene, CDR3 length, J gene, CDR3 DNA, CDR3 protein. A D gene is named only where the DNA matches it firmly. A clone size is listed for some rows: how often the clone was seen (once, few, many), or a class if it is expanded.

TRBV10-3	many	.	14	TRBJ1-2	TGTGCCATCATGGAGGCCCGGACTAACTATGGCTACACCTTC	CAIMEARTNYGYTF
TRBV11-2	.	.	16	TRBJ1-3	TGTGCCAGCAGCTTAGGGTACGGCAGTTCTGGAAACACCATATATTTT	CASSLGYGSSGNTIYF
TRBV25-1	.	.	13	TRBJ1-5	TGTGCCAGCAGTGCAGGAGGGGAGCAGCCCCAGCATTTT	CASSAGGEQPQHF
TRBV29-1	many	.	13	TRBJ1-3	TGCAGCGGGGAAACAGGTTCTGGAAACACCATATATTTT	CSGETGSGNTIYF
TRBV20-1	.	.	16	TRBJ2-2	TGCAGTGCTAGAGGTATGGCTAGCCAGAACACCGGGGAGCTGTTTTTT	CSARGMASQNTGELFF
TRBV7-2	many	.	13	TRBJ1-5	TGTGCCAGCAGCTTACAGGGTGGTCAGCCCCAGCATTTT	CASSLQGGQPQHF
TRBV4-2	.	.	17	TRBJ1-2	TGTGCCAGCAGCCAATCCCCCGGGACTGAAACTTTCTATGGCTACACCTTC	CASSQSPGTETFYGYTF
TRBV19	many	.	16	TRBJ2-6	TGTGCCAGTAGCCAACTACGGGGCTCTGGGGCCAACGTCCTGACTTTC	CASSQLRGSGANVLTF
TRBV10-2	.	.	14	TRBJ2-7	TGCGCCAGCAGACGGGGGAGGTTGGCCTACGAGCAGTACTTC	CASRRGRLAYEQYF
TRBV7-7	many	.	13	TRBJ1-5	TGTGCCAGCAGCCCGGACCGGGGAGGGCCCCAGCATTTT	CASSPDRGGPQHF
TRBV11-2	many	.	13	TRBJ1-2	TGTGCCAGCAGCCCCGCCGTTCGTTATGGCTACACCTTC	CASSPAVRYGYTF
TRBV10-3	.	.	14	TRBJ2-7	TGTGCCATCAGTGAATCAGGGGGGGACTACGAGCAGTACTTC	CAISESGGDYEQYF
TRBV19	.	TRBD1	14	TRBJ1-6	TGTGCCAGCACCGGGACAGGGGGTAATTCACCCCTCCACTTT	CASTGTGGNSPLHF
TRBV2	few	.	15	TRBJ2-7	TGTGCCAGCAGTTACTCCTCGGGACACCCCTACGAGCAGTACTTC	CASSYSSGHPYEQYF
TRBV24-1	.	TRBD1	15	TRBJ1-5	TGTGCCACCAGTAGCCGCGACAGGGGCGGCCAGCCCCAGCATTTT	CATSSRDRGGQPQHF
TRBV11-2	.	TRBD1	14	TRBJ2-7	TGTGCCAGCAGCTCGATGACAGGGGGCTACGAGCAGTACTTC	CASSSMTGGYEQYF
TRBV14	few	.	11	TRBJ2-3	TGTGCCAGCAGCCACACAGATACGCAGTATTTT	CASSHTDTQYF
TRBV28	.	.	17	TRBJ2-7	TGTGCCAGCAGTTCGCTAATGTCTGGTCAAAAATCCTACGAGCAGTACTTC	CASSSLMSGQKSYEQYF
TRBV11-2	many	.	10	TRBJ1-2	TGTGGGGAGGAGAAAGGTGGCTACACCTTC	CGEEKGGYTF
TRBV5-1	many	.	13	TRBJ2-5	TGCGCCAGCAGGAGGTCCCTTCAAGAGACCCAGTACTTC	CASRRSLQETQYF
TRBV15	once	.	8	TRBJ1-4	TGTGCCACCAGCAGAGGGGTTTTT	CATSRGVF
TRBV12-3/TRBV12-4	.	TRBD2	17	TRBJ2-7	TGTGCCAGCAGTTTGCTAGCGGGGGGGGGAAGCTCCTACGAGCAGTACTTC	CASSLLAGGGSSYEQYF